This entry describes one TCR beta chain. Its antigen is currently not known. Base qualities are not recorded, but no much larger clone differs from it by a single base. In the ViraFEST assay, PBMC were stimulated with viral peptide pools, and antigen-specific CD4+ T cell clonotypes were then identified by expansion using TCR sequencing. After about 9 days of culture, CD4+ T cells were isolated with the EasySep CD4+ T cell isolation kit. Healthy vaccine recipients had no prior SARS-CoV-2 infection, confirmed by negative nucleocapsid antibodies before and after vaccination. Under 2.5 million PBMC per well were cultured with 10 ug/ml peptides in IMDM containing around 5.3% human AB serum, around 10 IU/ml IL-2 and gentamicin. On days 3 and 7, half of the culture medium was replaced with fresh IL-2-containing medium. Unless otherwise noted, each peptide stimulation condition was cultured in triplicate wells. PBMC were separated from whole blood using Ficoll-Paque Plus gradient centrifugation and were then either cryopreserved at -140C or used fresh. The spike proteins of SARS-CoV-2 and of the common cold coronaviruses HCoV-NL63, HCoV-OC43 and HCoV-229E were spanned by overlapping peptide pools. Genomic DNA was extracted from cultured CD4+ T cells with the QIAamp micro DNA kit.

This entry belongs to a study of vaccination effects on CD4 cells after COVID-19 (dated by TCRdb to between 2021 and 2024). As for the study more broadly: Each participant got two doses of an mRNA SARS-CoV-2 vaccine, either BNT162b2 or mRNA-1273. The study compared SARS-CoV-2 spike-specific CD4+ TCR repertoires before and after mRNA vaccination in COVID-19 convalescent patients and infection-naive vaccine recipients. The full study included around nine COVID-19 convalescent patients and a handful of SARS-CoV-2-naive healthy vaccine recipients. The Oncomine TCR Beta short-read assay on an Illumina iSeq 100 was used to sequence cultures from other donors in the study. Overall results and qualifications from the work: At late post-vaccination timepoints, both infection-induced and vaccine-induced clones showed marked clonal contraction, consistent with waning T cell responses. Only a small number of convalescent patients were included, and no early post-infection timepoints were available, which limited the study. In healthy vaccine recipients, vaccine-induced clones were almost all SARS-CoV-2 mono-reactive, with only 1 of 255 cross-reactive with common cold coronaviruses.

The method was the immunoSEQ multiplex PCR assay. DNA from the cultured and isolated CD4+ T cells underwent TCR beta CDR3 sequencing. As for how the authors treated the data: Non-productive TCR sequences were removed, reads were trimmed to the CDR3 region, and CDR3s of at least 7 amino acids were retained. The MANAFEST web app was used to identify antigen-specific clonotypes by comparing expansion in peptide wells with expansion in reference cultures. For clones to be considered positive, expansion at FDR<0.05 versus reference and all other wells, an odds ratio above 5, and a frequency above 0.1% in two replicate wells were required. Cross-reactive clonotypes were defined as significantly expanded in SARS-CoV-2 spike wells and in at least one common cold coronavirus spike condition. CDR3 similarity was assessed by Levenshtein distance with the stringdist R package, and unrooted trees were built with ape in R 3.6.1. TCRdb obtained this table from immuneACCESS and retained in-frame rearrangements with V and J assigned. These tables miss some clones; where compared with another copy, unresolved V genes account for less than half of the shortfall, and the remainder is unexplained. V and J calls and clone size are copied from that table; D and trimming were computed from the DNA. Across this sample there are some 52,000 clones, with roughly 73% seen only once. Clones ranked in the top ten supply about 6% of the sample.

For this chain, trimming is 4 bases at the V end and 1 base at the J end, and the number of junction bases without a gene match is 3. The CDR3 measures 14 amino acids from cysteine to phenylalanine. Only the CDR3 DNA stays, 42 bases, in frame from base 1. The CDR1 and CDR2 encoded by the germline V gene are MGHRA and YSYEKL. The sequencing here drew on CD4+ T cells from PBMCs cultured with HCoV-OC43 spike peptides, taken before COVID-19 vaccination. Reading the label with the study, this specimen's cell subset or site is: HCoV-OC43 spike overlapping peptide pool stimulation. The clonotype comes from a human donor who received a COVID-19 vaccine. This receptor chain uses TRBV4-1 and TRBJ2-5; 7 bases in the junction line up with TRBD1. The nucleotide sequence is TGCGCCAGCAGCCTCGGACAGGCCCAAGAGACCCAGTACTTC. Its amino acids are CASSLGQAQETQYF.